Below are 24 T cell receptor beta chains sequenced from a single sample in a study of sequential checkpoint blockade in melanoma. Sequencing used immunoSEQ multiplex PCR; TCRdb keeps in-frame clones, though not all of them. The sample lists around 20,000 clones, 75% to 90% occurring once. Documented treatment: randomized to nivolumab then ipilimumab (arm A) or the reverse (arm B). This specimen consisted of CD8+ T cells sorted from blood (inferred from file names), obtained from a patient given nivolumab and ipilimumab in sequence. The receptors were gathered from a human donor with melanoma.

This clone was detected only a few times. J is TRBJ1-3 and V is TRBV5-4, with a weak D call TRBD1 (5 bases). Trimming stripped 0 bases from V and 1 base from J, with 5 bases between. The length of the CDR3 is 14 residues. Per germline, CDR1 SGHNT and CDR2 YYREEE (reference sequence). CDR3 sequence reads: CASSLAGSGNTIYF. In DNA, the CDR3 is TGTGCCAGCAGCTTGGCAGGGTCTGGAAACACCATATATTTT. Combining the CDR3 with reference TRBV5-4 and TRBJ1-3 gives the whole variable domain ETGVTQSPTHLIKTRGQQVTLRCSSQSGHNTVSWYQQALGQGPQFIFQYYREEENGRGNFPPRFSGLQFPNYSSELNVNALELDDSALYLCASSLAGSGNTIYFGEGSWLTVV.

The V and J genes are TRBV27 and TRBJ1-6; D may be TRBD1 (5 bases). CDR1 and CDR2 from the germline V gene are MNHEY and SMNVEV (reference sequence). V dropped 5 bases and J dropped 4 bases, with 15 bases sitting between them. The CDR3 sequence is 16 residues long. Here the CDR3 DNA reads TGTGCCAGCAGTGCTAGGGGTGGGGTGTATAATTCACCCCTCCACTTT. Its protein product is CASSARGGVYNSPLHF.

The rearrangement joins TRBV6-5 to TRBJ1-5; maybe TRBD1 (5 bases). Germline V gives CDR1 MNHEY, CDR2 SVGAGI. With 0 bases removed from V and 6 bases from J, the gap between germline ends came to 12 bases. The CDR3 totals 15 residues. In DNA, the CDR3 is TGTGCCAGCAGTTACTCCGCAGGTCAGGGTCAGCCCCAGCATTTT. As protein: CASSYSAGQGQPQHF.

The rearrangement joins TRBV4-3 to TRBJ2-5, with 8 bases lining up with TRBD2. V was pared by 1 base and J by 0 bases, with 7 bases of the junction left unmatched. The CDR3 is made up of 17 amino acids. Per the germline V gene, CDR1 is LGHNA and CDR2 is YSLEER. CDR3 protein: CASSQVFGGGYQETQYF. In DNA form, the CDR3 reads TGCGCCAGCAGCCAAGTCTTTGGCGGGGGGTACCAAGAGACCCAGTACTTC.

The count of this clone is one. CDR3 bases: TGTGCCAGTAGTAATTACAAAGCTAGCTGGAATGAGCAGTTCTTC. Amino acid sequence: CASSNYKASWNEQFF. The V gene is TRBV19, the J gene TRBJ2-1; D is perhaps TRBD2 (5 bases). The germline CDR1 and CDR2 sequences are LNHDA and SQIVND (reference sequence). Trimming shortened V by 4 bases and J by 7 bases, and 17 bases separated the two germline ends. This CDR3 has 15 amino acids.

This clone came up once. V usage is TRBV4-3 and J usage is TRBJ2-1; 7 bases match TRBD1. J lost 10 bases, V lost 4 bases, and 10 bases had no gene match. The CDR3 length is 14 residues. Germline loops: CDR1 LGHNA, CDR2 YSLEER. The CDR3 protein is CASSPRDRDMEQFF. The CDR3 coding sequence is TGCGCCAGCAGCCCCCGGGACAGAGATATGGAGCAGTTCTTC.

The CDR3 DNA reads TGCGCCAGCAGTGAGTTATTCGATGAGCAGTTCTTC. It codes for CASSELFDEQFF. This rearrangement joins TRBV10-1 to TRBJ2-1, with D unclear. The V gene lost 1 base and the J gene lost 8 bases, with 6 bases spanning the gap. CDR3 length: 12 amino acids. Germline V gives CDR1 WNHNN, CDR2 SYGVQD (reference sequence).

This sequence joins TRBV5-1 and TRBJ2-7; 7 nucleotides match TRBD1. The CDR3 is made up of 14 amino acids. Per germline, CDR1 SGHRS and CDR2 YFSETQ. Trimming at V came to 0 bases and at J to 2 bases, leaving 2 bases not matched to a gene. Here the CDR3 DNA reads TGCGCCAGCAGCTTGGAGACAGGGCCCTACGAGCAGTACTTC. Residues: CASSLETGPYEQYF.

The chain carries TRBV27 and TRBJ2-7; possibly TRBD2 for D (6 bases). Germline CDR1 reads MNHEY; CDR2 reads SMNVEV (reference sequence). V was pared by 0 bases and J by 3 bases, with 9 bases between. The length of the CDR3 is 14 residues. The CDR3 DNA follows: TGTGCCAGCAGTTTATCGGGACTCTTCTACGAGCAGTACTTC. It encodes CASSLSGLFYEQYF.

The CDR3 loop is CASSPSLGDSPYEQYF. For the CDR3, the DNA is TGTGCCAGCAGCCCTTCCCTGGGGGACAGTCCCTACGAGCAGTACTTC. The rearrangement uses TRBV27 and TRBJ2-5; 7 bases fit TRBD1. The J call may be mistaken, given a closer DNA end match to TRBJ2-7. Germline V gene sequence: CDR1 MNHEY, CDR2 SMNVEV (reference sequence). This CDR3 contains 16 residues.

V gene TRBV9 combines with J gene TRBJ2-7; D is perhaps TRBD2 (6 bases). Germline V gene data show CDR1 as SGDLS and CDR2 as YYNGEE. The CDR3 length is 14 residues. V gave up 3 bases and J gave up 3 bases, with 13 bases separating them. CDR3 bases: TGTGCCAGCAGCGCCGGGATGGGGGGCTACGAGCAGTACTTC. Its translation is CASSAGMGGYEQYF.

The chain is built from TRBV7-6 and TRBJ2-5; maybe TRBD1 (6 bases). Trimming pared 8 bases from V and 4 bases from J, leaving 17 bases between. This CDR3 has 14 residues. Germline V CDR1 and CDR2: SGHVS, FNYEAQ. The CDR3 sequence: CASCEGGTLETQYF. In DNA, the CDR3 is TGTGCCAGCTGCGAAGGGGGTACGTTAGAGACCCAGTACTTC.

V gene TRBV28 combines with J gene TRBJ2-7, with 7 bases lining up with TRBD1. CDR1 and CDR2 from the germline V gene are MDHEN and SYDVKM. The V and J ends lost 6 bases and 7 bases, in that order; junction bases with no gene match: 12. This CDR3 is built from 14 residues. The CDR3 reads CASRQTGNPWEQYF. The CDR3 DNA sequence: TGTGCCAGCAGACAGACAGGGAACCCATGGGAGCAGTACTTC.

The chain carries TRBV19 and TRBJ2-7, with 7 bases aligning to TRBD1. There are 15 residues in the CDR3. Germline-derived CDR1 and CDR2 are LNHDA and SQIVND (reference sequence). The trim removed 1 base at V and 0 bases at J, leaving 3 bases unmatched. The CDR3 DNA is TGTGCCAGTAGTATAGGGGGGACAGCCTCCTACGAGCAGTACTTC. Protein product: CASSIGGTASYEQYF.

The J gene is TRBJ1-1, the V gene TRBV27; D is perhaps TRBD1 (6 bases). The CDR3 has 14 residues. The germline gives CDR1 MNHEY, CDR2 SMNVEV (reference sequence). V was shortened by 6 bases and J by 4 bases, with 15 bases between the two germline ends. The CDR3 DNA sequence: TGTGCCAGCAGCCCGATACAGGGAGCCACTGAAGCTTTCTTT. This translates into CASSPIQGATEAFF.

CDR3 loop: CASSFVVGSEGSYNEQFF. The DNA for the CDR3 is TGTGCCAGCAGTTTCGTAGTGGGGTCGGAGGGGTCCTACAATGAGCAGTTCTTC. This chain connects TRBV28 to TRBJ2-1, with a weak D call TRBD2 (6 bases). Trimming cost V 3 bases and J 1 base, with 19 bases left between them. CDR1 is MDHEN, CDR2 SYDVKM, per germline. The CDR3 is made up of 18 amino acids.

Written as DNA, the CDR3 is TGTGCCAGCAGTGAGGGGGAGGACCAGCCCCAGCATTTT. It codes for CASSEGEDQPQHF. This chain links TRBV2 with TRBJ1-5; perhaps TRBD1 as D (5 bases). The CDR3 consists of 13 residues. Trimming removed 3 bases at V and 7 bases at J, with 10 bases between. Germline values: CDR1 SNHLY, CDR2 FYNNEI.

V and J are TRBV5-1 and TRBJ2-7; 11 bases are a match to TRBD2. After removal of 4 bases from V and 2 bases from J, the junction contained 2 bases not matched to a gene. Per germline, CDR1 SGHRS and CDR2 YFSETQ. The CDR3 has 14 residues. The CDR3 DNA sequence: TGCGCCAGCAGCCTAGCGGGGGGTCCCTACGAGCAGTACTTC. The encoded protein is CASSLAGGPYEQYF. The full variable domain, in which reference TRBV5-1 and TRBJ2-7 provide the parts outside the CDR3, is KAGVTQTPRYLIKTRGQQVTLSCSPISGHRSVSWYQQTPGQGLQFLFEYFSETQRNKGNFPGRFSGRQFSNSRSEMNVSTLELGDSALYLCASSLAGGPYEQYFGPGTRLTVT.

The V gene is TRBV2, the J gene TRBJ2-3; a possible D gene is TRBD2 (5 bases). V was cut by 4 bases and J by 1 base, with 12 bases left in between. CDR1 and CDR2 from the germline V gene are SNHLY and FYNNEI. CDR3 length equals 15 residues. DNA for the CDR3: TGTGCCAGCAGTGCGTTCCAGCGGCGCACAGATACGCAGTATTTT. It specifies CASSAFQRRTDTQYF.

V is TRBV7-8 and J is TRBJ1-5; D is possibly TRBD1 (6 bases). The length of the CDR3 is 14 residues. V lost 7 bases and J 7 bases, leaving 17 bases between the germline ends. CDR1 SGHVS and CDR2 FQNEAQ come from the germline V gene. DNA for the CDR3: TGTGCCAGCACCCAAGGACAGATCAGGCAGCCCCAGCATTTT. This gives the protein CASTQGQIRQPQHF.

The chain joins TRBV4-3 to TRBJ2-1, with 11 bases identical to TRBD2. The V gene's germline CDR1 is LGHNA and CDR2 YSLEER. The CDR3 spans 16 residues. V lost 0 bases and J lost 12; bases outside the gene matches: 10. The CDR3 coding sequence is TGCGCCAGCAGCCAAGAGGTTGCTAGCGGGAGGTATCGGCAGTTCTTC. Translation: CASSQEVASGRYRQFF.

V usage is TRBV27 and J usage is TRBJ2-7; a weak D match, TRBD1 (5 bases). Germline V gives CDR1 MNHEY, CDR2 SMNVEV (reference sequence). V lost 5 bases, J lost 6 bases, and 17 bases lay in between. This CDR3 has 14 amino acids. Here the CDR3 DNA reads TGTGCCAGCAGTCCCCAGGGATCCCTTGGCGAGCAGTACTTC. Protein sequence: CASSPQGSLGEQYF.

The rearrangement links TRBV25-1 to TRBJ1-1; 8 bases agree with TRBD1. V lost 8 bases, J lost 1 base, and 3 bases stayed unmatched. CDR3 length: 13 residues. CDR1 and CDR2 (germline): MGHDK, SYGVNS. The DNA for the CDR3 is TGTGCCAGCCAGGGACAGGCGAACACTGAAGCTTTCTTT. Translated: CASQGQANTEAFF.

This chain links TRBV5-6 with TRBJ1-2; D is ambiguous. Germline CDR1 is SGHDT and CDR2 is YYEEEE. Trimming left V 0 bases short and J 4 bases short, with 13 bases between. The CDR3 loop spans 15 amino acids. Here the CDR3 DNA reads TGTGCCAGCAGCTTGGAGGCAGCCCCAGGCTATGGCTACACCTTC. The encoded protein is CASSLEAAPGYGYTF.